A single sample gave rise to the 30 T cell receptor beta chains below, sequenced in a study of T cell repertoires in cytomegalovirus infection. MiXCR, applied by TCRdb to the reads, yields one record per CDR3 protein. The repertoire consists of about 320,000 distinct CDR3 sequences, with over 7.5% occurring once and the leading ten covering about 4.5%. Sequencing was carried out using PBMCs. All receptors derive from a human donor in good health (CMV status not recorded). Some clones in this sample may be carry-over from other donors' samples.

This clonotype was seen ten or more times. The rearrangement uses TRBV12-3 or TRBV12-4 and TRBJ2-3; 10 bases fit TRBD1. With V trimmed by 4 bases and J by 3 bases, 19 bases remained unmatched. This CDR3 is built from 20 residues. The CDR3 spells CASSSSLWGQGKVRTDTQYF. The CDR3 nucleotides are TGTGCCAGCAGTTCCTCCCTGTGGGGACAGGGGAAAGTGCGTACAGATACGCAGTATTTT.

This clonotype occurred a few times. The V call is TRBV25-1, the J call TRBJ1-4; D gene ambiguous. The length of the CDR3 is 13 residues. Per germline, CDR1 MGHDK and CDR2 SYGVNS. V dropped 3 bases and J dropped 5 bases, with 7 bases sitting between them. Here the CDR3 DNA reads TGTGCCAGCAGTGAGGGAATGAATGAAAAACTGTTTTTT. It is translated as CASSEGMNEKLFF. The variable domain in full, completed from reference TRBV25-1 and TRBJ1-4, reads EADIYQTPRYLVIGTGKKITLECSQTMGHDKMYWYQQDPGMELHLIHYSYGVNSTEKGDLSSESTVSRIRTEHFPLTLESARPSHTSQYLCASSEGMNEKLFFGSGTQLSVL.

There are many counts of this clonotype. The V and J genes are TRBV7-2 and TRBJ1-4; D is possibly TRBD1 (5 bases). The CDR3 is 16 amino acids. V was trimmed by 5 bases and J by 0 bases, leaving 13 bases between them. CDR1 and CDR2 (germline): SGHTA, FQGNSA. In DNA form, the CDR3 reads TGTGCCAGCAGCAAAATCGGGGACCCAACTAATGAAAAACTGTTTTTT. Translated: CASSKIGDPTNEKLFF.

This clonotype was detected only a few times. The CDR3 coding sequence is TGTGCCAGCAGAGGTGGGACTAGCGGGATTGGAGAGACCCAGTACTTC. As protein: CASRGGTSGIGETQYF. This chain links TRBV6-6 with TRBJ2-5; 13 positions agree with TRBD2. V trimming: 6 bases; J trimming: 4 bases; junction bases outside the gene matches: 8. The CDR3 spans 16 residues. Germline V gives CDR1 MNHNY, CDR2 SVGAGI (reference sequence).

This clonotype occurred many times. The CDR3 DNA is TGTGCCAGCAGTTACTCGCCGGGACAGAATGAAAAACTGTTTTTT. It specifies CASSYSPGQNEKLFF. This chain links TRBV6-6 with TRBJ1-4; the match to TRBD1 covers 7 bases. With 0 bases clipped from V and 5 bases from J, the junction kept 3 bases outside the gene matches. This CDR3 region has 15 residues. The germline V gene encodes CDR1 MNHNY and CDR2 SVGAGI (reference sequence).

This clonotype was seen ten or more times. This chain uses TRBV7-2 with TRBJ2-3; D not resolved. The germline gives CDR1 SGHTA, CDR2 FQGNSA. There are 14 residues in the CDR3. V dropped 3 bases and J dropped 2 bases, with 9 bases sitting between them. The CDR3 sequence: CASSLGTSTDTQYF. The CDR3 region has the DNA TGTGCCAGCAGCTTGGGTACCTCCACAGATACGCAGTATTTT.

This clonotype was seen a few times. The genes are TRBV27 and TRBJ2-7, with D unresolved. The CDR3 is 12 residues long. V dropped 5 bases and J dropped 7 bases, with 12 bases sitting between them. The V gene's germline CDR1 is MNHEY and CDR2 SMNVEV (reference sequence). The CDR3 DNA reads TGTGCCAGCAGTGGCAAAATAGGAGAGCAGTACTTC. Its protein product is CASSGKIGEQYF.

This clonotype appeared many times. The genes are TRBV20-1 and TRBJ1-1; no clear D. Germline CDR1 DFQATT, CDR2 SNEGSKA (reference sequence). The CDR3 runs to 11 residues. The V and J ends lost 2 bases and 8 bases respectively, with 9 bases between them. The CDR3, as DNA: TGCAGTGCTAGACGGTCTCAGGAAGCTTTCTTT. This encodes CSARRSQEAFF.

The genes are TRBV7-7 and TRBJ2-1, with D tentatively TRBD2 (5 bases). CDR1 and CDR2 from the germline V gene are SSHAT and FNYEAQ (reference sequence). This CDR3 is built from 14 residues. The ends were cut back, 1 base at V and 8 bases at J, with 12 bases in the middle. The CDR3 nucleotides read TGTGCCAGCAGCTTAGGGGCTAGCAGTTATGAGCAGTTCTTC. Protein product: CASSLGASSYEQFF.

In its sample, this clonotype was seen many times. J is TRBJ2-3 and V is TRBV7-2; D remains ambiguous. Germline CDR1 and CDR2: SGHTA and FQGNSA. Trimming left V 3 bases short and J 0 bases short, with 10 bases between. This CDR3 spans 15 amino acids. CDR3 DNA: TGTGCCAGCAGCTTGAACCCAACTAGCACAGATACGCAGTATTTT. It translates to CASSLNPTSTDTQYF. The variable domain in full, with the rest retrieved from reference TRBV7-2 and TRBJ2-3, is GAGVSQSPSNKVTEKGKDVELRCDPISGHTALYWYRQSLGQGLEFLIYFQGNSAPDKSGLPSDRFSAERTGGSVSTLTIQRTQQEDSAVYLCASSLNPTSTDTQYFGPGTRLTVL.

This clonotype was recorded many times. This rearrangement joins TRBV4-1 to TRBJ1-2; no definite D call. The CDR3 runs 15 residues. Trimming shortened V by 4 bases and J by 1 base, and 13 bases separated the two germline ends. CDR1 is MGHRA, CDR2 YSYEKL, per germline. The CDR3: CASSLRADFNYGYTF. DNA of the CDR3: TGCGCCAGCAGCCTCCGGGCAGACTTTAACTATGGCTACACCTTC.

This clonotype was counted only a few times. This chain joins TRBV6-1 and TRBJ1-1; TRBD1 agrees at 10 bases. The CDR3 length is 16 residues. CDR1 MNHNS and CDR2 SASEGT come from the germline V gene. With 7 bases clipped from V and 4 bases from J, the junction kept 12 bases outside the gene matches. The CDR3 nucleotides are TGTGCCAGCATCGGTAATCCGGGACAGGGGAGCACTGAAGCTTTCTTT. Translated: CASIGNPGQGSTEAFF.

V gene TRBV5-5 combines with J gene TRBJ2-5; 11 nucleotides agree with TRBD2. From germline, CDR1 is SGHKS and CDR2 YYEKEE (reference sequence). V was pared by 4 bases and J by 5 bases, with 13 bases of the junction left unmatched. The CDR3 is made up of 17 amino acids. The DNA of the CDR3 is TGTGCCAGCAGCGTCGGGACTAGCGGAGATGGGCGGGAGACCCAGTACTTC. Its protein product is CASSVGTSGDGRETQYF.

The chain carries TRBV20-1 and TRBJ1-2; 12 nucleotides align to TRBD1. Germline CDR1 reads DFQATT; CDR2 reads SNEGSKA (reference sequence). After removal of 3 bases from V and 8 bases from J, the junction contained 10 bases not matched to a gene. The CDR3 is 15 residues long. The CDR3 DNA sequence: TGCAGTGCTAGCTCCTTCCGGGACAGGGGGCGAGGCTACACCTTC. Translating gives CSASSFRDRGRGYTF.

The V call is TRBV27, the J call TRBJ2-1; 10 bases line up with TRBD2. Germline V gene lookup returns CDR1 MNHEY and CDR2 SMNVEV (reference sequence). With 4 bases clipped from V and 8 bases from J, the junction kept 2 bases outside the gene matches. This CDR3 region has 13 residues. The CDR3 spells CASSSSGRHEQFF. CDR3 DNA sequence: TGTGCCAGCAGTTCTAGCGGGAGACATGAGCAGTTCTTC.

CDR3 nucleotide sequence: TGTGCCAGCTCACTAAGGACAAAGGTGAACACTGAAGCTTTCTTT. Translated: CASSLRTKVNTEAFF. The J gene is TRBJ1-1, the V gene TRBV18, with a possible D match to TRBD1 (5 bases). Germline CDR1 is KGHSH and CDR2 is LQKENI. V shed 4 bases and J shed 0 bases, with 12 bases lying between them. This CDR3 comprises 15 residues.

Comment on this clonotype: A much larger clone is a single base away; this may be a read error. This chain uses TRBV6-6 with TRBJ1-1; D ambiguous. The CDR3 loop spans 16 amino acids. Trimming left V 0 bases short and J 0 bases short, with 11 bases between. The germline CDR1 and CDR2 sequences are MNHNY and SVGAGI (reference sequence). The CDR3 region is CASSYSRPGMNTEAFF. The CDR3 nucleotides read TGTGCCAGCAGTTACTCGAGGCCGGGGATGAACACTGAAGCTTTCTTT.

The chain recombines TRBV27 with TRBJ1-1, with unresolved D. The CDR3 is 13 amino acids. From germline, CDR1 is MNHEY and CDR2 SMNVEV (reference sequence). Trimming stripped 4 bases from V and 4 bases from J, with 10 bases between. The CDR3, as DNA: TGTGCCAGCAGTTCCCCGGACCTCACTGAAGCTTTCTTT. Encoded protein: CASSSPDLTEAFF.

This clonotype was seen many times. CDR3 sequence (DNA): TGTGCCAGCAGCGGGGGCGACGGGTGGGAAAAACTGTTTTTT. It codes for CASSGGDGWEKLFF. The chain uses TRBV7-2 and TRBJ1-4, with D maybe TRBD1 (6 bases). Germline loops: CDR1 SGHTA, CDR2 FQGNSA. The length of the CDR3 is 14 residues. V was cut by 5 bases and J by 8 bases, with 15 bases left in between.

This clonotype was counted at least ten times. The CDR3 DNA sequence: TGTGCCAGCAGCGGCCAATTTCGGTTCTCTGGGGCCAACGTCCTGACTTTC. Amino acids: CASSGQFRFSGANVLTF. The rearrangement joins TRBV7-9 to TRBJ2-6, with D hard to call. The V end was cut by 5 bases, the J end by 0 bases, with 14 bases between. This CDR3 region has 17 residues. Germline V CDR1 and CDR2: SEHNR, FQNEAQ (reference sequence).

This clonotype was picked up many times. The rearrangement joins TRBV7-2 to TRBJ1-1, with D unclear. In germline, CDR1 is SGHTA, CDR2 FQGNSA. Trimming took off 0 bases at V and 2 bases at J, with 10 bases between the two ends. CDR3 size: 15 residues. The CDR3 coding sequence is TGTGCCAGCAGCTTAGCGGTAGGGCCTAACACTGAAGCTTTCTTT. Protein sequence: CASSLAVGPNTEAFF.

The chain carries TRBV6-5 and TRBJ1-1; D remains ambiguous. Germline CDR1 and CDR2: MNHEY and SVGAGI. Trimming shortened V by 5 bases and J by 2 bases, and 21 bases separated the two germline ends. The CDR3 sequence is 17 residues long. CDR3 nucleotide sequence: TGTGCCAGCAGTCCCGACCCGACGGCGAGTCTTAACACTGAAGCTTTCTTT. This translates into CASSPDPTASLNTEAFF.

This clonotype was detected only a few times. The chain couples TRBV10-1 to TRBJ1-6; 7 bases align to TRBD1. The CDR3 contains 13 residues. J lost 7 bases, V lost 8 bases, and 5 bases had no gene match. The V gene's germline CDR1 is WNHNN and CDR2 SYGVQD (reference sequence). In DNA form, the CDR3 reads TGCGCCAGCCAGGGACAGCGAAATTCACCCCTCCACTTT. Amino acids: CASQGQRNSPLHF.

This clonotype was counted ten times or more. J is TRBJ1-5 and V is TRBV7-2; TRBD1 is a possible D gene (5 bases). Trimming removed 2 bases from V and 2 bases from J, with 16 bases in between. The V gene's germline CDR1 is SGHTA and CDR2 FQGNSA. The CDR3 has 17 amino acids. As DNA, the CDR3 is TGTGCCAGCAGCTTAAGTCCAGGGCAGCTTCGCAATCAGCCCCAGCATTTT. It yields the protein CASSLSPGQLRNQPQHF. Complete variable domain (other parts from reference TRBV7-2 and TRBJ1-5): GAGVSQSPSNKVTEKGKDVELRCDPISGHTALYWYRQSLGQGLEFLIYFQGNSAPDKSGLPSDRFSAERTGGSVSTLTIQRTQQEDSAVYLCASSLSPGQLRNQPQHFGDGTRLSIL.

The genes are TRBV4-2 and TRBJ1-6, with D unclear. From germline, CDR1 is LGHNA and CDR2 YNFKEQ. V shed 2 bases and J shed 8 bases, with 10 bases lying between them. The CDR3 extends over 14 amino acids. The CDR3 nucleotides are TGTGCCAGCAGCCAACTCGGCACCTATTCACCCCTCCACTTT. Amino acids: CASSQLGTYSPLHF.

The genes are TRBV19 and TRBJ1-1; D uncertain. The CDR3 is made up of 13 amino acids. Germline-derived CDR1 and CDR2 are LNHDA and SQIVND (reference sequence). V lost 6 bases, J lost 2 bases, and 10 bases lay in between. CDR3 loop: CASSTTRNTEAFF. The DNA for the CDR3 is TGTGCCAGTAGCACCACCCGAAACACTGAAGCTTTCTTT.

This clonotype was seen only a few times. One end of the junction fails to match germline, which may point to a read error. The chain joins TRBV4-3 to TRBJ2-1, with 9 bases matching TRBD2. The germline gives CDR1 LGHNA, CDR2 YSLEER. The CDR3 length is 13 residues. In nucleotides, the CDR3 is TGCGCCAGCAGCCAAGATAAGGCGGGGGGGCACATCTTC. Translating gives CASSQDKAGGHIF.

This clonotype has ten or more counts. The chain has TRBV7-9 and TRBJ1-1; no firm D call. V gave up 5 bases and J gave up 4 bases, with 17 bases separating them. The CDR3 spans 15 residues. Per the germline V gene, CDR1 is SEHNR and CDR2 is FQNEAQ (reference sequence). The CDR3 loop is CASSLLGSYATEAFF. DNA of the CDR3: TGTGCCAGCAGCCTCTTGGGGTCCTATGCCACTGAAGCTTTCTTT.

This clonotype was seen ten or more times. The chain couples TRBV7-6 to TRBJ1-1; possibly TRBD1 for D (6 bases). Between the trimmed V and J ends, which lost 5 bases and 1 base, there was a span of 17 bases. CDR1 is SGHVS and CDR2 is FNYEAQ in the germline V gene. This CDR3 contains 16 residues. CDR3 loop: CASSPAPNRENTEAFF. The CDR3 DNA reads TGTGCCAGCAGCCCGGCCCCGAACAGGGAGAACACTGAAGCTTTCTTT.

This clonotype has a count of ten or more. The V gene is TRBV7-2, the J gene TRBJ2-7, with a tentative D call TRBD1 (6 bases). V shed 1 base and J shed 3 bases, with 19 bases lying between them. Germline lookup yields CDR1 SGHTA and CDR2 FQGNSA. CDR3 length equals 17 residues. CDR3 in DNA: TGTGCCAGCAGCTTAGTAGGGCAGGGGTCCGGTTTCTACGAGCAGTACTTC. The encoded protein is CASSLVGQGSGFYEQYF. Variable domain in full (rest from reference TRBV7-2 and TRBJ2-7): GAGVSQSPSNKVTEKGKDVELRCDPISGHTALYWYRQSLGQGLEFLIYFQGNSAPDKSGLPSDRFSAERTGGSVSTLTIQRTQQEDSAVYLCASSLVGQGSGFYEQYFGPGTRLTVT.